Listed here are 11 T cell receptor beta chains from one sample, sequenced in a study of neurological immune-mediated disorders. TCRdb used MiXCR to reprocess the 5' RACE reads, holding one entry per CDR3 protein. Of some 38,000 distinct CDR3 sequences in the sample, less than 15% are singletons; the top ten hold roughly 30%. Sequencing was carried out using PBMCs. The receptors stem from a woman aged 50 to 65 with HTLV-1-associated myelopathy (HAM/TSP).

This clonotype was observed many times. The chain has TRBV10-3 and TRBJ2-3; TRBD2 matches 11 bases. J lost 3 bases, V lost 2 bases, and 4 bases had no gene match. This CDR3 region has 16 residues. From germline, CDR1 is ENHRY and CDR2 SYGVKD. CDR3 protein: CAISEGTSGQTDTQYF. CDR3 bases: TGTGCCATCAGTGAGGGGACTAGCGGACAGACAGATACGCAGTATTTT.

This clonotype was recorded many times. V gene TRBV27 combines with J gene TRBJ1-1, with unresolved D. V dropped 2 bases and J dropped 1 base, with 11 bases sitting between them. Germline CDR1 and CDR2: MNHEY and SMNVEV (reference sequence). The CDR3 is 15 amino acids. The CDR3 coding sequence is TGTGCCAGCAGTTTAACAAATCGGGAGAACACTGAAGCTTTCTTT. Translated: CASSLTNRENTEAFF.

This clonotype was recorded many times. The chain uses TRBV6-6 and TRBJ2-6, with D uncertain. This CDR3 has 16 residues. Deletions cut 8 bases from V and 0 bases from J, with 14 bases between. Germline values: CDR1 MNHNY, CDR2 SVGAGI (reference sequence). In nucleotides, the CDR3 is TGTGCCAGCCGAGGCAGGACGAGCTCTGGGGCCAACGTCCTGACTTTC. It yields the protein CASRGRTSSGANVLTF.

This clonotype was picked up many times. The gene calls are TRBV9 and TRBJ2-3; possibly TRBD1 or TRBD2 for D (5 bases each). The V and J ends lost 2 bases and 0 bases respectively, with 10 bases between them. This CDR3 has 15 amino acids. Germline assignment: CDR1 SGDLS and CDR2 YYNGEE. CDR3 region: CASSVRDVSTDTQYF. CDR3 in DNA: TGTGCCAGCAGCGTCCGGGACGTTAGCACAGATACGCAGTATTTT.

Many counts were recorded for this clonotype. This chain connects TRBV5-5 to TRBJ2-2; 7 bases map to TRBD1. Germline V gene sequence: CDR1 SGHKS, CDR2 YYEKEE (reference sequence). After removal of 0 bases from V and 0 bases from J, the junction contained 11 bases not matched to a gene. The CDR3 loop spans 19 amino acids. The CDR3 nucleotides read TGTGCCAGCAGCTTGGCAAGGTTAGGACAGGCGGCGAACACCGGGGAGCTGTTTTTT. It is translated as CASSLARLGQAANTGELFF. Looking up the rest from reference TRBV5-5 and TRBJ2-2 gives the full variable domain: DAGVTQSPTHLIKTRGQQVTLRCSPISGHKSVSWYQQVLGQGPQFIFQYYEKEERGRGNFPDRFSARQFPNYSSELNVNALLLGDSALYLCASSLARLGQAANTGELFFGEGSRLTVL.

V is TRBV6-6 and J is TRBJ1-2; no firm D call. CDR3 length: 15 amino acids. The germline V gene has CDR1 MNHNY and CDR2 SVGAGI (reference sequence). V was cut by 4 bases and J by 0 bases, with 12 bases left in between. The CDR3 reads CASSSSMNANYGYTF. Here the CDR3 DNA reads TGTGCCAGCAGTTCCTCTATGAATGCTAACTATGGCTACACCTTC.

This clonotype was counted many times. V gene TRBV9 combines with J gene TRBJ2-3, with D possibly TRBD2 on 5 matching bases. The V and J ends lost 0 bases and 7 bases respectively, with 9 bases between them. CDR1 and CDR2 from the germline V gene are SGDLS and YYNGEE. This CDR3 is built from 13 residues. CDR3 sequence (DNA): TGTGCCAGCAGCGTAGACCAGACTAATACGCAGTATTTT. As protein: CASSVDQTNTQYF.

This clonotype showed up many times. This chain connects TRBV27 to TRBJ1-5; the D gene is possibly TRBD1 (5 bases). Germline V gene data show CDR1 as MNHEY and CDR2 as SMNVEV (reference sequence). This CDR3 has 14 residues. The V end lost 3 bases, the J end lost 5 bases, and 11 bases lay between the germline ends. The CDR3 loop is CASSLAGKHQPQHF. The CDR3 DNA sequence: TGTGCCAGCAGTTTGGCAGGGAAGCATCAGCCCCAGCATTTT.

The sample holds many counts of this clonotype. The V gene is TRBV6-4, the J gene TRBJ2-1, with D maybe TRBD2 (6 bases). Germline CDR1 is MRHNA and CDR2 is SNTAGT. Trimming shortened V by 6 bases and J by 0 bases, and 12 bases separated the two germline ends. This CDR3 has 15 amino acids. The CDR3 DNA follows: TGTGCCAGCAGACCAGCCGGGGGCTCCTACAATGAGCAGTTCTTC. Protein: CASRPAGGSYNEQFF.

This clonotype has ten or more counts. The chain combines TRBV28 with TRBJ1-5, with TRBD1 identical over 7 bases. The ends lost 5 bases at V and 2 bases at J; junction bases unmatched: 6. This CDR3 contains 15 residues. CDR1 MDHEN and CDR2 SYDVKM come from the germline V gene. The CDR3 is CASSHRGSRNQPQHF. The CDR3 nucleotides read TGTGCCAGCAGTCACAGGGGTTCGCGCAATCAGCCCCAGCATTTT.

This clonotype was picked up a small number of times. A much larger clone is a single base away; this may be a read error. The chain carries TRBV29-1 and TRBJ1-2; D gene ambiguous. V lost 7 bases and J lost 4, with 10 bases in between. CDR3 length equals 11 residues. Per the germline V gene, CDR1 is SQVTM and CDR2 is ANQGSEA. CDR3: CSATWSYGYTF. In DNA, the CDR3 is TGCAGCGCAACATGGTCCTATGGCTACACCTTC.